This record looks at one T cell receptor (beta chain) sequence and its context. This record belongs to a study of cytomegalovirus exposure and HLA in healthy donors. V was cut by 2 bases and J by 1 base, with 12 bases left in between. Germline V gene data show CDR1 as GTSNPN and CDR2 as SVGIG (reference sequence). CDR3 length equals 15 residues. Use of 60 Vbeta and 13 Jbeta primers characterized the PCR. This table comes from immunoSEQ multiplex PCR, and its TCRdb copy is limited to in-frame clones, with some not included. Of roughly 240,000 clones in the sample, about 88% were seen once. This TCR was recovered from a girl aged 2 to 9 in good health and CMV-seronegative. The J gene is TRBJ1-3, the V gene TRBV30; D unclear. Sequenced input: PBMCs. CDR3 residues: CAWSPLSTSGNTIYF. The CDR3 DNA follows: TGTGCCTGGAGTCCCCTTTCTACGTCTGGAAACACCATATATTTT.